What follows is one T cell receptor (beta chain) and its context. The antigen is not known. The data were obtained in a study of blood T cells in healthy people across ages. Study conclusions and caveats: Naive CD4+ cells and diversity were both higher in long-lived donors than in aged donors.

Germline V lookup: CDR1 DFQATT, CDR2 SNEGSKA (reference sequence). Losses at the gene ends were 2 bases for V and 0 bases for J; bases not matched to a gene: 3. The CDR3 sequence is 15 residues long. Alongside a J-beta primer mix, a sample-barcoded 5' primer served in a second PCR lasting about 7 to 12 cycles. A single record per CDR3 protein comes from TCRdb applying MiXCR to the 5' RACE reads. The sample includes about 510,000 distinct CDR3 sequences, roughly a quarter seen only once; the top ten take under 4.5%. Separately, the same data were catalogued under a study of T cells of mothers and their children.

The chain employs TRBV20-1 and TRBJ2-7, with 11 bases lining up with TRBD2. Sequenced: blood. The clonotype originates from a boy aged 2 to 10 in good health. DNA for the CDR3: TGCAGTGCTAGACCTCTAGCGGGGGGCTCCTACGAGCAGTACTTC. Translating it yields CSARPLAGGSYEQYF.